This T cell receptor beta chain appears in the sequencing data of a study of technical replicates of blood from a handful of donors. Some clones are missing from TCRdb's copy, which holds only in-frame ones; the method was immunoSEQ multiplex PCR. The table includes around 67,000 clones, around 87% detected once. V was cut by 2 bases and J by 2 bases, with 4 bases left in between. In germline, CDR1 is SGHRS, CDR2 YFSETQ. The CDR3 sequence is 13 residues long. The gene calls are TRBV5-1 and TRBJ2-2; D is uncertain. The sequencing input was PBMCs. The TCR sequence derives from a human donor in good health. Some clones in this sample may be carry-over from other donors' samples. CDR3 amino acids: CASSFQNTGELFF. CDR3 in DNA: TGCGCCAGCAGCTTTCAAAACACCGGGGAGCTGTTTTTT.